A selection of T cell receptor beta chains follows, all from one sample in a study of blood T cells in healthy people across ages. TCRdb fed the 5' RACE reads into MiXCR, producing one record per CDR3 protein. The sample has approximately 1,100,000 distinct CDR3 sequences, 45% seen once; the top ten hold over 15%. What was sequenced was blood. Source of these receptors: a woman aged 60-75 years in good health. Each CDR3 is given with its conserved first and last residue. D genes are given only for firm matches. Clone size appears in some rows only: once, few, many, or a class for an expanded clone.

v_call	d_call	clone_size	j_call	cdr3_nt	cdr3_aa
TRBV6-5	TRBD1	NA	TRBJ1-5	TGTGCCAGCTCGGGACAGATTGGCAATCAGCCCCAGCATTTT	CASSGQIGNQPQHF
TRBV6-2/TRBV6-3	TRBD2	NA	TRBJ2-7	TGTGCCAGCAGTCTAGCCGGGACTAGCGGGAGCTGGGAGGGTTCCGAGCAGTACTTC	CASSLAGTSGSWEGSEQYF
TRBV5-1	NA	few	TRBJ2-5	TGCGCCAGCAGTTACAGACCCTCGGTGGGCCAAGAGACCCAGTACTTC	CASSYRPSVGQETQYF
TRBV27	TRBD1	NA	TRBJ1-2	TGTGCCAGCTATGGACAGGGGGCCTATGGCTACACCTTC	CASYGQGAYGYTF
TRBV10-3	NA	few	TRBJ2-7	TGTGCCATCAGAAGTGAGTTGATGGTCGGGACGGGGGTATACGAGCAGTACTTC	CAIRSELMVGTGVYEQYF
TRBV9	NA	many	TRBJ2-4	TGTGCCAGCAGCGAAACAGGATCCTCTATAAACATTCAGTACTTC	CASSETGSSINIQYF
TRBV29-1	TRBD2	few	TRBJ2-1	TGCAGCGTTGAAGATCAACTAGCGGGAGTGTCCTACAATGAGCAGTTCTTC	CSVEDQLAGVSYNEQFF
TRBV12-3/TRBV12-4	NA	few	TRBJ2-6	TGTGCCAGCAGTTTACCGAACTCTGGGGCCAACGTCCTGACTTTC	CASSLPNSGANVLTF
TRBV12-3/TRBV12-4	NA	NA	TRBJ1-5	TGTGCCAGCAGTTTTGGCTCCAGTCAGCCCCAGCATTTT	CASSFGSSQPQHF
TRBV6-1	NA	NA	TRBJ2-1	TGTGCCAGCAGTGAAATTCGGCGGATCTATGAGCAGTTCTTC	CASSEIRRIYEQFF
TRBV18	TRBD1	NA	TRBJ2-3	TGTGCCAGCTCCATCGGACAGGGGATGGCAGATACGCAGTATTTT	CASSIGQGMADTQYF
TRBV28	TRBD1	few	TRBJ1-4	TGTGCCAGCAGTCCAGACAGGGGGCGGACACTGGAAAAACTGTTTTTT	CASSPDRGRTLEKLFF
TRBV15	NA	few	TRBJ2-5	TGTGCCACCAGCAGAGATCAGAGGCAAGTAGAGACCCAGTACTTC	CATSRDQRQVETQYF
TRBV20-1	NA	NA	TRBJ1-6	TGCAGTGTAAGGGCCTTTGGGGGCAATTCACCCCTCCACTTT	CSVRAFGGNSPLHF
TRBV15	NA	NA	TRBJ2-7	TGTGCCACCAGCAGAACAGGGTCCTTGGGGGAGCAGTACTTC	CATSRTGSLGEQYF
TRBV27	TRBD1	many	TRBJ1-2	TGTGCCAGCAGTTCGTCCCAGGGACAGGGGATCTATGGCTACACCTTC	CASSSSQGQGIYGYTF
TRBV5-1	NA	NA	TRBJ2-3	TGCGCCAGCAGCTTGGGTTTAGGGGCGTACACAGATACGCAGTATTTT	CASSLGLGAYTDTQYF
TRBV28	TRBD1	NA	TRBJ2-5	TGTGCCAGCAGTTTAACAGGGGGCGGGGGAGAGACCCAGTACTTC	CASSLTGGGGETQYF
TRBV10-3	NA	few	TRBJ2-1	TGTGCCATCAGTGAGCAGGCTGGAGAGCAGTTCTTC	CAISEQAGEQFF
TRBV12-3/TRBV12-4	TRBD1	NA	TRBJ2-7	TGTGCCAGCAGCGCCCGGACAGGGCGCTCCTACAATGAGCAGTACTTC	CASSARTGRSYNEQYF
TRBV12-3/TRBV12-4	TRBD2	NA	TRBJ2-7	TGTGCCAGCGGTCCAGCCGGGACTAGCGCGAACCGATTCTACGAGCAGTACTTC	CASGPAGTSANRFYEQYF
TRBV5-1	TRBD1	NA	TRBJ1-1	TGCGCCAGCATAGAAGGGACAGCAGGACTAACAGAAGCTTTCTTT	CASIEGTAGLTEAFF
TRBV28	TRBD1	few	TRBJ2-7	TGTGCCAGCAGTACCACCGGGACAGGTTACGAGCAGTACTTC	CASSTTGTGYEQYF
TRBV5-6	TRBD2	NA	TRBJ2-5	TGTACCAGCAGCCCTCCCCAGGGACCGGGACTAGCGGGAAGGGGTGAGCAGTACTTC	CTSSPPQGPGLAGRGEQYF
TRBV3-1	TRBD2	NA	TRBJ2-3	TGTGCCAGCAGCCGACGACTAGCGGCTAGCACAGATACGCAGTATTTT	CASSRRLAASTDTQYF
TRBV11-2	NA	few	TRBJ1-2	TGTGCCAGCAGCTTAGGTGACAGAGGCTATGGCTACACCTTC	CASSLGDRGYGYTF
TRBV20-1	TRBD1	few	TRBJ1-2	TGCAGTGCACAGGGGGGGGCCTATGGCTACACCTTC	CSAQGGAYGYTF
TRBV20-1	TRBD1	NA	TRBJ2-1	TGCAGTGTCAGGGGGAATAACAATGAGCAGTTCTTC	CSVRGNNNEQFF
TRBV10-3	TRBD2	few	TRBJ2-7	TGTGCCGTGGGAGGGGATTCCTACGAGCAGTACTTC	CAVGGDSYEQYF
TRBV20-1	TRBD1	NA	TRBJ2-3	TGCAGTGCCAGAGGGGGCTTTCGGGATACGCAGTATTTT	CSARGGFRDTQYF
TRBV6-1	TRBD1	few	TRBJ2-5	TGTGCCAGCAGTAAACTGGGCCAAGATTACTCACCGGGACAGGGGGCCGGTGAGACCCAGTACTTC	CASSKLGQDYSPGQGAGETQYF
TRBV5-6	NA	NA	TRBJ1-2	TGTGCCAGCAGCTCGCCCGAGGACTCGCTGGCTGGCTACACCTTC	CASSSPEDSLAGYTF
TRBV11-1	TRBD2	NA	TRBJ2-1	TGTGCCAGCAGCTCGCGGGAGGAGCAGTTCTTC	CASSSREEQFF
TRBV20-1	TRBD2	NA	TRBJ2-5	TGCAGTGCTCTTGGTCGGGGTAGCGGGAGGGCCATAACGGGAGAGCAGTACTTC	CSALGRGSGRAITGEQYF
TRBV29-1	TRBD1	NA	TRBJ2-7	TGCAGCGCCCCGGGGCCAGGGGGGCAGTACTTC	CSAPGPGGQYF
TRBV7-2	NA	NA	TRBJ2-1	TGTGCCAGCACCTATCGAGGTTACAATGAGCAGTTCTTC	CASTYRGYNEQFF
TRBV14	NA	NA	TRBJ1-1	TGTGCCAGCAGCCAAGATCAGATCAGGGCCGCTTTCTTT	CASSQDQIRAAFF
TRBV7-3	NA	NA	TRBJ2-7	TGTGCCAGCAGCTTAGGGGCGAGGCTAAGCTCCTACAATGAGCAGTACTTC	CASSLGARLSSYNEQYF
TRBV9	TRBD1	NA	TRBJ1-5	TGTGCCAGCAGCGTAGCTGGGACAGGGCCTCAGCCCCAGCATTTT	CASSVAGTGPQPQHF
TRBV5-1	NA	NA	TRBJ2-7	TGCGCCAGCAGCTTGGGGGACACAGGTCGAGGATACGAGCAGTACTTC	CASSLGDTGRGYEQYF
TRBV29-1	NA	few	TRBJ2-7	TGCAGCGCCCTTTACTCCTACGAGCAGTACTTC	CSALYSYEQYF
TRBV25-1	TRBD2	few	TRBJ2-3	TGTGCCAGCACCCGGACTAGCGGCATCACAGATACGCAGTATTTT	CASTRTSGITDTQYF
TRBV29-1	TRBD1	NA	TRBJ2-5	TGCAGCACGGACAGGGATGGGAAGGGGACCCAGTACTTC	CSTDRDGKGTQYF
TRBV6-2/TRBV6-3	TRBD1	NA	TRBJ2-7	TGTGCCAGCTTACCGGACAGGGCCCCCTACGAGCAGTACTTC	CASLPDRAPYEQYF
TRBV12-3/TRBV12-4	TRBD1	NA	TRBJ1-2	TGTGCCAGCAGCCCTGGACAGGAAATCTATGGCTACACCTTC	CASSPGQEIYGYTF
TRBV28	TRBD1	few	TRBJ1-2	TGTGCCAGCAGTGAAACCGGGACAGGGGTCCGGTATGGCTACACCTTC	CASSETGTGVRYGYTF
TRBV20-1	TRBD2	once	TRBJ2-3	TGCAGTGCTGGACCTCGGTGGGGCGGGAGTTCAGATACGCAGTATTTT	CSAGPRWGGSSDTQYF
TRBV2	NA	NA	TRBJ1-2	TGTGCCAGCAGTGAAGGGTTGGGACCTGGCTACACCTTC	CASSEGLGPGYTF
TRBV28	NA	few	TRBJ2-7	TGTGCCAGCAGCCCGAACAGGTACGAGCAGTACTTC	CASSPNRYEQYF
TRBV20-1	NA	many	TRBJ2-1	TGCAGTGCTAGTTTAGCTAATGAGCAGTTCTTC	CSASLANEQFF
TRBV21-1	NA	few	TRBJ1-5	TGTGCCAGCAGCAACAGCATGGCAAGGGTTCAGCCCCAGCATTTT	CASSNSMARVQPQHF
TRBV7-3	NA	NA	TRBJ2-5	TGTGCCAGCAGCTTATTTGCGGCCGAGACCCAGTACTTC	CASSLFAAETQYF
TRBV3-1	TRBD1	NA	TRBJ1-2	TGTGCCAGCAGCCAAGGTACAGGGGGCAATGGCTACACCTTC	CASSQGTGGNGYTF
TRBV11-1	NA	many	TRBJ2-6	TGTGCCAGCAGCTTCGGGATCTCTGGGGCCAACGTCCTGACTTTC	CASSFGISGANVLTF